This TCR beta chain was sequenced in a study of regulatory T cells in long-lasting Graves disease. This CDR3 region has 17 residues. J lost 0 bases, V lost 4 bases, and 12 bases had no gene match. CDR1 is SGHRS, CDR2 YFSETQ, per germline. Libraries of TCR beta came from iRepertoire HTBI primers plus Arm-PCR of CDR3 regions. MiXCR, applied by TCRdb to the multiplex PCR reads, yields one record per CDR3 protein. The table lists about 500,000 distinct CDR3 sequences, around 12% of them singletons. Noted time point: newly diagnosed GD, antithyroid drugs for less than 3 months. PBMCs were the source of the RNA used for TCR sequencing. This sample also appeared in a second study, on T cells in Graves' hyperthyroidism and ophthalmopathy.

This TCR derives from a woman in her 30s with Graves disease. Material: peripheral blood mononuclear cells (PBMCs), obtained at new diagnosis, from a patient treated with antithyroid drugs. This chain connects TRBV5-1 to TRBJ1-1; 7 nucleotides line up with TRBD1. CDR3 coding DNA: TGCGCCAGCAGCACCGATTCACGGACAGGTCTGAACACTGAAGCTTTCTTT. Translating gives CASSTDSRTGLNTEAFF.